A selection of T cell receptor beta chains follows, all from one sample in a study of CD8+ T cells in alopecia areata. Libraries were prepared by immunoSEQ multiplex PCR; TCRdb keeps only in-frame clonotypes and omits some of them. The sample shows roughly 32,000 clones, roughly 58% of them seen only once. The sample was NKG2D-high CD8+ T cells sorted from blood. The receptor source for this set is a human donor with alopecia areata. Each CDR3 is given with its conserved first and last residue. D genes are given only for firm matches. Clone size appears in some rows only: once, few, many, or a class for an expanded clone.

abundance	v_gene	j_gene	d_gene	CDR3aa	CDR3nt
few	TRBV11-2	TRBJ2-1	-	CASRLGGNEQFF	TGTGCCAGCAGACTCGGCGGTAATGAGCAGTTCTTC
-	TRBV29-1	TRBJ2-7	TRBD1	CSVGQGSFYEQYF	TGCAGCGTCGGACAGGGGTCTTTCTACGAGCAGTACTTC
few	TRBV29-1	TRBJ1-1	TRBD1	CSAETGALPEAFF	TGCAGCGCTGAGACAGGGGCACTCCCGGAAGCTTTCTTT
few	TRBV19	TRBJ2-7	-	CASSRGGPYEQYF	TGTGCCAGTAGCAGAGGGGGTCCCTACGAGCAGTACTTC
-	TRBV29-1	TRBJ2-7	-	CSVEDLTHSYEQYF	TGCAGCGTTGAAGATCTTACCCACTCCTACGAGCAGTACTTC
-	TRBV7-9	TRBJ1-3	-	CASRPDPSRDSGNTIYF	TGTGCCAGCAGGCCGGATCCCAGCAGGGACTCTGGAAACACCATATATTTT
-	TRBV4-1	TRBJ2-7	-	CASSARDFSYEQYF	TGCGCCAGCAGCGCCCGGGACTTCTCCTACGAGCAGTACTTC
-	TRBV27	TRBJ2-7	-	CASAPGLVSEQYF	TGTGCCAGCGCGCCGGGCCTGGTCTCCGAGCAGTACTTC
-	TRBV7-6	TRBJ2-3	-	CASSSVTDTQYF	TGTGCCAGCAGCTCAGTGACAGATACGCAGTATTTT
few	TRBV29-1	TRBJ2-7	TRBD2	CSVVVGGAKYEQYF	TGCAGCGTTGTGGTCGGGGGGGCAAAATACGAGCAGTACTTC
-	TRBV7-2	TRBJ2-3	TRBD1	CASSLWTGGLADTQYF	TGTGCCAGCAGCCTCTGGACAGGGGGGCTCGCAGATACGCAGTATTTT
few	TRBV7-9	TRBJ2-7	-	CASSTFEGSYEQYF	TGTGCCAGCAGCACCTTTGAGGGGTCCTACGAGCAGTACTTC
-	TRBV7-2	TRBJ2-1	-	CASSLWQGRLEQFF	TGTGCCAGCAGCTTATGGCAGGGGCGCCTTGAGCAGTTCTTC
few	TRBV7-2	TRBJ1-6	-	CASSEGVGTANNSPLHF	TGTGCCAGCAGCGAAGGGGTTGGGACTGCAAATAATTCACCCCTCCACTTT
-	TRBV25-1	TRBJ2-1	-	CASRGSGNEQFF	TGTGCCAGCAGGGGGTCTGGCAATGAGCAGTTCTTC
few	TRBV6-5	TRBJ2-1	-	CASSYSDSSYNEQFF	TGTGCCAGCAGTTACTCGGACAGCTCCTACAATGAGCAGTTCTTC
-	TRBV4-2	TRBJ2-5	TRBD2	CASSPVAGRETQYF	TGTGCCAGCAGCCCTGTAGCGGGTCGAGAGACCCAGTACTTC